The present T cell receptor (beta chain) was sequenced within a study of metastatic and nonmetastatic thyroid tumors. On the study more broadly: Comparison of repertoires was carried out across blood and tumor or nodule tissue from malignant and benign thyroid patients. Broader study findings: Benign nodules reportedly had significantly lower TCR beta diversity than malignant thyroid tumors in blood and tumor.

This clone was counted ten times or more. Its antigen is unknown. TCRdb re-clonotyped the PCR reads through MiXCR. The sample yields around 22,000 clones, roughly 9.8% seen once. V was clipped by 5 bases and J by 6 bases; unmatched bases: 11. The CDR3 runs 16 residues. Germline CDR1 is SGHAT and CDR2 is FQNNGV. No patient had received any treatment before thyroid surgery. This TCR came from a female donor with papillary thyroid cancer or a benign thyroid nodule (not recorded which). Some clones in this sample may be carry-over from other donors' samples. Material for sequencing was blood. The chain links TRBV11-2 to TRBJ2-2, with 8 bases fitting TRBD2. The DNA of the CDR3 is TGTGCCAGCAGCCAACCCCGGGGGGGGTATTCCGGGGAGCTGTTTTTT. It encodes CASSQPRGGYSGELFF.